This T cell receptor beta chain came from a study of blood T cells in healthy people across ages. Through a sample-barcoded 5' primer and a J-beta primer mix, a second PCR was run for about 6 to 11 cycles. One entry per CDR3 protein, called by TCRdb with MiXCR from the 5' RACE reads. Here the sample spans roughly 800,000 distinct CDR3 sequences, about 55% being singletons. V dropped 1 base and J dropped 5 bases, with 12 bases sitting between them. Germline CDR1 and CDR2: SEHNR and FQNEAQ (reference sequence). CDR3 length: 15 residues. The sample comprised blood. This rearrangement joins TRBV7-9 to TRBJ2-1; no definite D call. The receptor comes from an elderly man in good health. The CDR3 nucleotides read TGTGCCAGCAGCTTAGGGGCTGGGATTAACAATGAGCAGTTCTTC. This gives the protein CASSLGAGINNEQFF.